These 16 T cell receptor beta chains were all obtained from the same sample, sequenced in a study of blood T cell repertoires in COVID-19. The table came from immunoSEQ multiplex PCR; TCRdb's copy has only in-frame clones and leaves some out. The repertoire holds about 250,000 clones, about 88% seen once, with approximately 2.2% in the top ten. Sequenced input: peripheral blood. Receptors originate from a woman aged 35 to 49 who had recovered from COVID-19.

This rearrangement joins TRBV12-5 to TRBJ2-6; D gene unclear. From germline, CDR1 is LGHNT and CDR2 FRNRAP. The CDR3 spans 16 residues. The V and J ends lost 6 bases and 1 base respectively, with 13 bases between them. CDR3 residues: CASGSPPRSGANVLTF. The CDR3 DNA sequence: TGTGCTAGTGGCTCCCCTCCCAGGTCTGGGGCCAACGTCCTGACTTTC. Based on the CDR3 plus reference TRBV12-5 and TRBJ2-6, the full variable domain is DARVTQTPRHKVTEMGQEVTMRCQPILGHNTVFWYRQTMMQGLELLAYFRNRAPLDDSGMPKDRFSAEMPDATLATLKIQPSEPRDSAVYFCASGSPPRSGANVLTFGAGSRLTVL.

This clone was seen just once. J is TRBJ1-5 and V is TRBV4-1, with 9 bases that match TRBD1. CDR3 length: 16 amino acids. J gave up 7 bases and V 4 bases, and 11 bases lay outside the gene matches. Per germline, CDR1 MGHRA and CDR2 YSYEKL. The CDR3 nucleotides read TGCGCCAGCAGCCTCTCTTGGGGACAGGGTAGCCAGCCCCAGCATTTT. Its translation: CASSLSWGQGSQPQHF.

There are a few counts of this clone. The genes are TRBV7-9 and TRBJ1-2, with 11 nucleotides matching TRBD1. The V gene's germline CDR1 is SEHNR and CDR2 FQNEAQ (reference sequence). V dropped 5 bases and J dropped 8; count of bases not matched to a gene: 7. This CDR3 has 14 residues. CDR3 loop: CASSTLGQGDGYTF. Written as DNA, the CDR3 is TGTGCCAGCAGCACCCTGGGACAGGGGGACGGCTACACCTTC.

The chain has TRBV27 and TRBJ2-4; a possible D gene is TRBD2 (6 bases). The CDR3 consists of 15 residues. Trimming removed 5 bases from V and 0 bases from J, with 11 bases in between. From germline, CDR1 is MNHEY and CDR2 SMNVEV (reference sequence). The CDR3 sequence: CASSPPGVAKNIQYF. The CDR3 DNA is TGTGCCAGCAGTCCCCCGGGGGTAGCCAAAAACATTCAGTACTTC.

The rearrangement joins TRBV9 to TRBJ2-3, with 7 bases that match TRBD2. Germline CDR1 and CDR2: SGDLS and YYNGEE. Trimming took 0 bases from V and 6 from J; bases not matched to a gene: 10. CDR3 length equals 16 residues. For the CDR3, the DNA is TGTGCCAGCAGCGTAGAGGCCCTCGCGGGGGTGGATACGCAGTATTTT. Translation: CASSVEALAGVDTQYF. Complete variable domain (other parts from reference TRBV9 and TRBJ2-3): DSGVTQTPKHLITATGQRVTLRCSPRSGDLSVYWYQQSLDQGLQFLIQYYNGEERAKGNILERFSAQQFPDLHSELNLSSLELGDSALYFCASSVEALAGVDTQYFGPGTRLTVL.

This clone was seen a few times. This rearrangement joins TRBV28 to TRBJ2-6; 11 bases are shared with TRBD1. Germline lookup yields CDR1 MDHEN and CDR2 SYDVKM. V gave up 6 bases and J gave up 2 bases; unmatched junction bases: 6. This CDR3 is 17 amino acids long. The CDR3 DNA follows: TGTGCCAGCAGCCACGGACAGGGGGCACCTGGGGCCAACGTCCTGACTTTC. It encodes CASSHGQGAPGANVLTF. The full variable domain, with the rest looked up from reference TRBV28 and TRBJ2-6, is DVKVTQSSRYLVKRTGEKVFLECVQDMDHENMFWYRQDPGLGLRLIYFSYDVKMKEKGDIPEGYSVSREKKERFSLILESASTNQTSMYLCASSHGQGAPGANVLTFGAGSRLTVL.

The chain has TRBV5-1 and TRBJ1-6; the D gene is possibly TRBD1 (5 bases). Germline V gives CDR1 SGHRS, CDR2 YFSETQ. This CDR3 comprises 14 residues. V was trimmed by 5 bases and J by 6 bases, leaving 12 bases between them. The CDR3 sequence: CASSGGTINSPLHF. Written as DNA, the CDR3 is TGCGCCAGCAGTGGCGGGACCATTAATTCACCCCTCCACTTT.

Regarding this clone: The sample has other DNA sequences that encode this CDR3 too. This chain connects TRBV7-8 to TRBJ1-6; 9 bases line up with TRBD1. This CDR3 comprises 16 residues. V was clipped by 5 bases and J by 6 bases; unmatched bases: 8. In germline, CDR1 is SGHVS, CDR2 FQNEAQ. The CDR3 nucleotides are TGTGCCAGCAGCCCAACAGGGGGCAGGGGTAATTCACCCCTCCACTTT. Residues: CASSPTGGRGNSPLHF.

The chain links TRBV29-1 to TRBJ1-2, with 8 bases lining up with TRBD1. The CDR3 is 18 residues long. Germline V gene sequence: CDR1 SQVTM, CDR2 ANQGSEA. Trimming removed 0 bases from V and 6 bases from J; junction bases left unmatched: 18. The CDR3 region has the DNA TGCAGCGTTGAAGATCTTAGTTCGGTGGCAGGGGGCAAGGATGGCTACACCTTC. The encoded protein is CSVEDLSSVAGGKDGYTF.

The chain joins TRBV19 to TRBJ1-3; maybe TRBD1 (6 bases). With 7 bases removed from V and 4 bases from J, the gap between germline ends came to 14 bases. CDR3 length equals 14 residues. Germline V gene data show CDR1 as LNHDA and CDR2 as SQIVND (reference sequence). The DNA for the CDR3 is TGTGCCAGTAATCATCAGGGGAGCGGAAACACCATATATTTT. It is translated as CASNHQGSGNTIYF.

This clone has a count of ten or more. The V gene is TRBV21-1, the J gene TRBJ2-6; TRBD2, the table's D call, lacks a check against the DNA. TRBV21-1 is a known pseudogene. This CDR3 spans 18 amino acids. The CDR3 DNA reads TGTGCCAGCAGCCCCCCTAGGATAACCCTCTTCCGGGCCAACGTCCTGACTTTC. It codes for CASSPPRITLFRANVLTF.

The V gene is TRBV4-3, the J gene TRBJ2-1; the D gene is possibly TRBD2 (5 bases). Germline CDR1 reads LGHNA; CDR2 reads YSLEER. The CDR3 is 12 amino acids. Trimming took 4 bases from V and 8 from J, leaving 9 bases between them. CDR3 amino acids: CASSPWGDEQFF. The CDR3 region has the DNA TGCGCCAGCAGCCCGTGGGGAGATGAGCAGTTCTTC.

This sequence joins TRBV2 and TRBJ1-2; tentative D call: TRBD1 (5 bases). The V and J ends lost 6 bases and 4 bases respectively, with 12 bases between them. The CDR3 loop spans 13 amino acids. Germline CDR1 is SNHLY and CDR2 is FYNNEI. The CDR3 DNA follows: TGTGCCAGCAGGGGGGGACTAGGCTATGGCTACACCTTC. This encodes CASRGGLGYGYTF.

This clone was seen once. The chain recombines TRBV9 with TRBJ2-4; possible D gene TRBD1, 5 bases. V was cut by 0 bases and J by 2 bases, with 12 bases left in between. Germline values: CDR1 SGDLS, CDR2 YYNGEE. The CDR3 covers 16 residues. The CDR3: CASSVVDWGPKNIQYF. Here the CDR3 DNA reads TGTGCCAGCAGCGTAGTAGATTGGGGCCCCAAAAACATTCAGTACTTC.

The chain has TRBV5-5 and TRBJ2-7; the match to TRBD1 covers 7 bases. This CDR3 is 13 amino acids long. Germline V lookup: CDR1 SGHKS, CDR2 YYEKEE (reference sequence). The V gene end was trimmed by 4 bases and the J gene end by 3 bases; junction bases not matched to a gene: 4. The chain's CDR3 is CASSPDRFYEQYF. The DNA for the CDR3 is TGTGCCAGCAGCCCGGACAGGTTCTACGAGCAGTACTTC.

V and J are TRBV19 and TRBJ2-3; 16 bases map to TRBD2. CDR1 is LNHDA and CDR2 is SQIVND in the germline V gene (reference sequence). V shed 4 bases and J 0 bases; nucleotides not matched to a gene: 4. The CDR3 is 18 amino acids. The CDR3 DNA reads as TGTGCCAGTAGTAGTGGGACTAGCGGGAGGGGGAGCACAGATACGCAGTATTTT. It is translated as CASSSGTSGRGSTDTQYF.